This T cell receptor beta chain appears in the sequencing data of a study of shared clonotypes between healthy human individuals. Study outcomes and limitations: It was observed that 4% to 6% of naive CD4 clonotypes were shared across a handful of donors.

Naive CD45RA+ and memory CD45RA-negative subsets were split from CD4+ cells. On this clone: Its specificity is not known.

The CDR3 length is 15 residues. Trimming took 6 bases from V and 8 from J; bases not matched to a gene: 10. Germline V CDR1 and CDR2: MNHEY, SVGAGI. As processed by the authors: From ImmunoSEQ came sequences covering only the junction and carrying no quality scores, so filtering differed. The data were produced by immunoSEQ multiplex PCR, yet TCRdb's version contains in-frame clones alone and is incomplete. The V and J calls and clone size are taken from that table; D and trimming were inferred from the DNA. The sample records under 1,100,000 clones, around 78% being singletons. The genes are TRBV6-5 and TRBJ2-3; 11 nucleotides line up with TRBD1. The specimen was memory CD4+ T cells from PBMCs. Subset here: CD45RA-negative fraction. This TCR was recovered from a man aged 18 to 29 in good health. Some clones in this sample may be carry-over from other donors' samples. The CDR3 sequence: CASRTPGQGVGTQYF. As DNA, the CDR3 is TGTGCCAGCAGAACACCGGGACAGGGGGTTGGTACGCAGTATTTT.